This T cell receptor (beta chain) was identified during a study of identical twins. TCRdb independently ran MiXCR on the 5' RACE reads; one entry per CDR3 protein. Seen here are hundreds of thousands of distinct CDR3 sequences, 15% to 20% observed once, and the top ten hold roughly 13%. This clonotype was observed a handful of times. These data were likewise used in another study, on T cells expressing NK-cell markers. In that study: Underlying the TCR beta repertoires were sorted CD3+CD56+NKG2C+, CD3+CD56+NKG2C- and CD3+CD56-NKG2C+ T cells. Most of the eight sequenced donors were classified as HCMV-seropositive, and one was classified as seronegative. NKG2C+ dominant clonotype frequencies in roughly six donors were about 1.0-8% of CD8+ T cells.

Sequencing input: PBMCs. This TCR came from a woman under 30 in good health.

This CDR3 reads CASTQTSGYNEQFF. The CDR3 coding sequence is TGTGCCAGCACCCAGACTAGCGGTTACAATGAGCAGTTCTTC. The V gene is TRBV12-3 or TRBV12-4, the J gene TRBJ2-1; 9 bases line up with TRBD2. V was clipped by 7 bases and J by 4 bases; unmatched bases: 5. This CDR3 has 14 amino acids.